The 27 T cell receptor beta chains below all came from one sample that was sequenced in a study of T cell repertoires in cytomegalovirus infection. Each CDR3 protein is one row after TCRdb ran MiXCR on the reads. The sample lists 640,000 or so distinct CDR3 sequences, around 30% occurring once. The antigens of these receptors remain unknown. The sample in question was cultured PBMCs, obtained from culture after CMV antigen stimulation. The receptors come from a human donor in good health (CMV status not recorded). Some clones in this sample may be carry-over from other donors' samples.

The V call is TRBV11-2, the J call TRBJ2-1; the match to TRBD2 covers 11 bases. From germline, CDR1 is SGHAT and CDR2 FQNNGV. Losses at the gene ends were 4 bases for V and 1 base for J; bases not matched to a gene: 12. This CDR3 has 19 amino acids. CDR3 DNA: TGTGCCAGCAGCTCGTACCGGATAGCGGGAGGGCTTTCCTACAATGAGCAGTTCTTC. Translated, it gives CASSSYRIAGGLSYNEQFF.

The chain uses TRBV18 and TRBJ1-1, with 7 bases matching TRBD1. The trim removed 6 bases at V and 4 bases at J, leaving 8 bases unmatched. CDR3 length: 14 residues. The V gene's germline CDR1 is KGHSH and CDR2 LQKENI. The CDR3 spells CASSLRDSVTEAFF. DNA of the CDR3: TGTGCCAGCTCCCTCCGGGACAGCGTCACTGAAGCTTTCTTT.

This clonotype was counted between two and nine times. The V gene is TRBV6-6, the J gene TRBJ1-5; 7 bases fit TRBD1. Germline loops: CDR1 MNHNY, CDR2 SVGAGI (reference sequence). There are 15 residues in the CDR3. The V gene end was trimmed by 6 bases and the J gene end by 6 bases; junction bases not matched to a gene: 11. The CDR3 loop reads CASRPGTAGPQPQHF. The CDR3 DNA sequence: TGTGCCAGCAGGCCCGGGACAGCCGGGCCTCAGCCCCAGCATTTT.

This sequence joins TRBV4-3 and TRBJ2-1, with D possibly matching TRBD2 (5 bases). The germline V gene has CDR1 LGHNA and CDR2 YSLEER. Trimming stripped 0 bases from V and 6 bases from J, with 9 bases between. This CDR3 has 14 amino acids. The CDR3 coding sequence is TGCGCCAGCAGCCAAGAACCTACTAGCAATGAGCAGTTCTTC. Translated, it gives CASSQEPTSNEQFF.

The CDR3 coding sequence is TGTGCCAGCAGTCTAGAAAACTCCTACAATGAGCAGTTCTTC. Translating it yields CASSLENSYNEQFF. V gene TRBV2 combines with J gene TRBJ2-1; unclear D gene. The CDR3 spans 14 residues. CDR1 and CDR2 (germline): SNHLY, FYNNEI. V shed 5 bases and J shed 0 bases, with 8 bases lying between them.

This clonotype has a handful of counts. This sequence joins TRBV27 and TRBJ2-2; D unresolved. Germline V gives CDR1 MNHEY, CDR2 SMNVEV (reference sequence). The CDR3 loop spans 14 amino acids. V was clipped by 3 bases and J by 4 bases, with 9 bases between them. CDR3 coding DNA: TGTGCCAGCAGTTTTTTGGGGTTCACCGGGGAGCTGTTTTTT. Amino acids: CASSFLGFTGELFF.

The chain combines TRBV6-6 with TRBJ1-2; D is unresolved. CDR3 length: 13 residues. CDR1 is MNHNY and CDR2 is SVGAGI in the germline V gene (reference sequence). Trimming removed 6 bases at V and 5 bases at J, with 13 bases between. CDR3 sequence reads: CASSEGAAYGYTF. The DNA of the CDR3 is TGTGCCAGCAGCGAGGGTGCGGCTTATGGCTACACCTTC.

The chain employs TRBV4-2 and TRBJ2-7, with 10 positions matching TRBD2. Germline loops: CDR1 LGHNA, CDR2 YNFKEQ. Trimming removed 4 bases from V and 6 bases from J; junction bases left unmatched: 12. CDR3 length: 16 amino acids. The CDR3 DNA sequence: TGTGCCAGCAGCCCCATGGGGAGTAGCGGGGGGACCGAGCAGTACTTC. Translating it yields CASSPMGSSGGTEQYF.

This clonotype was seen many times. This chain joins TRBV7-2 and TRBJ2-3; 9 nucleotides agree with TRBD2. Losses at the gene ends were 0 bases for V and 5 bases for J; bases not matched to a gene: 6. This CDR3 is built from 16 residues. CDR1 is SGHTA and CDR2 is FQGNSA in the germline V gene. CDR3 sequence: CASSLAGLAGIDTQYF. CDR3 DNA: TGTGCCAGCAGCTTAGCGGGCCTAGCGGGAATAGATACGCAGTATTTT.

This chain connects TRBV19 to TRBJ1-5; 11 positions match TRBD1. The CDR3 has 16 amino acids. Germline V lookup: CDR1 LNHDA, CDR2 SQIVND (reference sequence). The V gene end was trimmed by 7 bases and the J gene end by 4 bases; junction bases not matched to a gene: 9. The CDR3 DNA reads TGTGCCAGTACGACCGGGACAGGGGGAAGGAATCAGCCCCAGCATTTT. Translated: CASTTGTGGRNQPQHF.

J is TRBJ2-1 and V is TRBV2, with TRBD2 matching over 8 bases. The J segment lost 9 bases and the V segment lost 6 bases, leaving 13 bases of the junction unmatched. CDR3 length equals 15 residues. CDR1 is SNHLY and CDR2 is FYNNEI in the germline V gene. CDR3 residues: CASRAGLDAGSEQFF. The CDR3 DNA reads as TGTGCCAGCAGAGCGGGACTAGACGCTGGCAGTGAGCAGTTCTTC.

This clonotype was seen only a few times. The chain links TRBV12-3 or TRBV12-4 to TRBJ2-2; 9 bases line up with TRBD2. The CDR3 is 19 residues long. V shed 7 bases and J 5 bases; nucleotides not matched to a gene: 20. The CDR3 nucleotides read TGTGCCAGCACCGTGAAGAGGGTAGCGGGGGCCGCGGGGACCGGGGAGCTGTTTTTT. It yields the protein CASTVKRVAGAAGTGELFF.

This clonotype was observed many times. The V call is TRBV7-8, the J call TRBJ1-3, with a possible D match to TRBD1 (5 bases). The CDR3 is 17 amino acids. The V gene lost 0 bases and the J gene lost 0 bases, with 12 bases spanning the gap. Germline CDR1 and CDR2: SGHVS and FQNEAQ. CDR3 amino acids: CASSLAVRVLSGNTIYF. The DNA for the CDR3 is TGTGCCAGCAGCTTAGCGGTCAGGGTCCTCTCTGGAAACACCATATATTTT.

This clonotype has at least ten counts. V gene TRBV7-2 combines with J gene TRBJ2-7; TRBD2 agrees at 14 bases. The trim removed 4 bases at V and 3 bases at J, leaving 11 bases unmatched. Germline V gene sequence: CDR1 SGHTA, CDR2 FQGNSA. The CDR3 consists of 18 residues. The CDR3 sequence: CASSSSGGGLAGDYEQYF. The DNA for the CDR3 is TGTGCCAGCAGCTCGTCAGGAGGGGGACTAGCGGGGGACTACGAGCAGTACTTC. Full variable domain (remainder filled in from reference TRBV7-2 and TRBJ2-7): GAGVSQSPSNKVTEKGKDVELRCDPISGHTALYWYRQSLGQGLEFLIYFQGNSAPDKSGLPSDRFSAERTGGSVSTLTIQRTQQEDSAVYLCASSSSGGGLAGDYEQYFGPGTRLTVT.

This clonotype has a handful of counts. An end of the junction does not agree with germline; a read error may underlie this. This sequence joins TRBV7-2 and TRBJ1-2; 9 bases match TRBD1. CDR3 length: 14 amino acids. CDR1 is SGHTA, CDR2 FQGNSA, per germline. The CDR3 nucleotides read TGTGCCAGCACCCTATCGGGACAGGGTTTTCCCCAAGCCTTC. It yields the protein CASTLSGQGFPQAF.

The chain carries TRBV6-2 or TRBV6-3 and TRBJ2-1; 14 nucleotides line up with TRBD2. There are 14 residues in the CDR3. Trimming removed 2 bases from V and 11 bases from J; junction bases left unmatched: 2. Germline V gene data show CDR1 as MNHEY and CDR2 as SVGEGT. CDR3 sequence reads: CASSYGLAGGQQFF. The DNA for the CDR3 is TGTGCCAGCAGTTACGGACTAGCGGGAGGCCAGCAGTTCTTC.

Ten or more counts support this clonotype. This chain uses TRBV7-2 with TRBJ2-3; unclear D gene. V lost 5 bases and J lost 9, with 12 bases in between. The CDR3 length is 12 residues. In germline, CDR1 is SGHTA, CDR2 FQGNSA. The CDR3 here is CASSNPATTQYF. CDR3 DNA sequence: TGTGCCAGCAGCAACCCGGCGACCACGCAGTATTTT.

The rearrangement joins TRBV19 to TRBJ1-2; D is possibly TRBD1 (6 bases). Germline CDR1 LNHDA, CDR2 SQIVND (reference sequence). The CDR3 extends over 15 amino acids. V dropped 6 bases and J dropped 2 bases, with 16 bases sitting between them. CDR3 sequence (DNA): TGTGCCAGTAGACACTCGGGACAAATAAACTATGGCTACACCTTC. Protein: CASRHSGQINYGYTF. Drawing the rest from reference TRBV19 and TRBJ1-2, the complete variable domain is DGGITQSPKYLFRKEGQNVTLSCEQNLNHDAMYWYRQDPGQGLRLIYYSQIVNDFQKGDIAEGYSVSREKKESFPLTVTSAQKNPTAFYLCASRHSGQINYGYTFGSGTRLTVV.

The table lists this clonotype with a few counts. V and J are TRBV5-5 and TRBJ1-2; 9 nucleotides agree with TRBD1. Germline trimming cut 0 bases from V and 0 bases from J; bases unmatched to any gene: 3. Germline-derived CDR1 and CDR2 are SGHKS and YYEKEE (reference sequence). The CDR3 is 16 amino acids. The CDR3, as DNA: TGTGCCAGCAGCTTGGTTGGACAGGGGACTAACTATGGCTACACCTTC. This translates into CASSLVGQGTNYGYTF.

V gene TRBV6-2 or TRBV6-3 combines with J gene TRBJ2-7, with D possibly TRBD2 on 5 matching bases. The CDR3 loop spans 14 amino acids. Germline CDR1 reads MNHEY; CDR2 reads SVGEGT. V was pared by 2 bases and J by 2 bases, with 10 bases between. In DNA form, the CDR3 reads TGTGCCAGCAGTTACGCAGAGGGTACCTACGAGCAGTACTTC. Its protein is CASSYAEGTYEQYF.

Worth noting for this clonotype: Since a much larger clone is just one base distant, this may be a read error. The V and J genes are TRBV7-2 and TRBJ2-7, with 9 bases lining up with TRBD2. The CDR3 loop spans 15 amino acids. J was trimmed by 2 bases and V by 2 bases; bases with no gene match: 4. The germline CDR1 and CDR2 sequences are SGHTA and FQGNSA. The CDR3 DNA reads TGTGCCAGCAGCTTAATGGCTAGCGGGGCCTACGAGCAGTACGTC. It yields the protein CASSLMASGAYEQYV.

This clonotype was recorded at least ten times. The chain's CDR3 is CASSLVVQGNSPLHF. Here the CDR3 DNA reads TGTGCCAGCAGCTTAGTCGTACAGGGGAATTCACCCCTCCACTTT. The chain employs TRBV7-2 and TRBJ1-6; 7 positions agree with TRBD1. Trimming at V came to 1 base and at J to 7 bases, leaving 4 bases not matched to a gene. The CDR3 contains 15 residues. The germline V gene has CDR1 SGHTA and CDR2 FQGNSA. Combining the CDR3 with reference TRBV7-2 and TRBJ1-6 gives the whole variable domain GAGVSQSPSNKVTEKGKDVELRCDPISGHTALYWYRQSLGQGLEFLIYFQGNSAPDKSGLPSDRFSAERTGGSVSTLTIQRTQQEDSAVYLCASSLVVQGNSPLHFGNGTRLTVT.

This clonotype was recorded at least ten times. V and J are TRBV7-2 and TRBJ1-5; D is possibly TRBD1 (6 bases). Trimming stripped 9 bases from V and 0 bases from J, with 18 bases between. The CDR3 loop spans 16 amino acids. In germline, CDR1 is SGHTA, CDR2 FQGNSA. CDR3 in amino acids: CARDYRTAYSNQPQHF. CDR3 nucleotides: TGTGCCAGGGACTACAGGACAGCCTATAGCAATCAGCCCCAGCATTTT.

The V and J genes are TRBV9 and TRBJ1-3; D uncertain. Germline V gives CDR1 SGDLS, CDR2 YYNGEE. The V gene lost 0 bases and the J gene lost 2 bases, with 9 bases spanning the gap. The CDR3 is made up of 15 amino acids. CDR3 residues: CASSVEEFPGNTIYF. For the CDR3, the DNA is TGTGCCAGCAGCGTAGAGGAGTTTCCTGGAAACACCATATATTTT.

The J gene is TRBJ2-1, the V gene TRBV20-1; no reliable D call. CDR1 and CDR2 (germline): DFQATT, SNEGSKA (reference sequence). Trimming took 0 bases from V and 3 from J, leaving 9 bases between them. This CDR3 is built from 14 residues. The CDR3 region has the DNA TGCAGTGCTAGAGACTATGCAAACTACAATGAGCAGTTCTTC. Residues: CSARDYANYNEQFF.

The chain recombines TRBV7-9 with TRBJ1-1; 7 bases are a match to TRBD1. Germline CDR1 and CDR2: SEHNR and FQNEAQ (reference sequence). The CDR3 is made up of 16 amino acids. V lost 5 bases and J lost 5; bases outside the gene matches: 14. As DNA, the CDR3 is TGTGCCAGCAGCCGGAGTCCGTACAGGGGAAATACTGAAGCTTTCTTT. Translated: CASSRSPYRGNTEAFF. Based on the CDR3 plus reference TRBV7-9 and TRBJ1-1, the full variable domain is DTGVSQNPRHKITKRGQNVTFRCDPISEHNRLYWYRQTLGQGPEFLTYFQNEAQLEKSRLLSDRFSAERPKGSFSTLEIQRTEQGDSAMYLCASSRSPYRGNTEAFFGQGTRLTVV.

This clonotype was seen only a few times. This chain links TRBV6-1 with TRBJ2-7; weak D call: TRBD1 (6 bases). The CDR3 spans 11 residues. Between the trimmed V and J ends, which lost 5 bases and 7 bases, there was a span of 9 bases. Per the germline V gene, CDR1 is MNHNS and CDR2 is SASEGT. CDR3 loop: CASSQGTEQYF. The CDR3 DNA reads as TGTGCCAGCAGTCAGGGGACAGAGCAGTACTTC.